These T cell receptor beta chains were read from a single sample in a study of shared clonotypes between healthy human individuals. Assay used: immunoSEQ multiplex PCR; TCRdb lists only in-frame clones, some missing. The sample shows about 460,000 clones, around 77% of them seen only once. The sample was PBMCs. All receptors come from a middle-aged woman in good health. Some clones in this sample may be carry-over from other donors' samples. CDR3s include the opening cysteine and the closing phenylalanine or tryptophan. D genes are given only for firm matches. Clone size is shown for a subset of rows, as once, few, many or a class of expanded clone.

J,V,size,D,DNA,CDR3
TRBJ2-7,TRBV7-2,-,-,TGTGCCAGCAGTTCTAGGCCCTACGAGCAGTACTTC,CASSSRPYEQYF
TRBJ2-3,TRBV15,-,-,TGTGCCACCAGCACGGGGGCGCAAACGGGGGATACGCAGTATTTT,CATSTGAQTGDTQYF
TRBJ2-1,TRBV28,-,-,TGTGCCAGCAGTTTACCAGGGAAAGCGTCCTACAATGAGCAGTTCTTC,CASSLPGKASYNEQFF
TRBJ1-2,TRBV19,-,-,TGTGCCAGTAGTTCCCGTGGGGTCGGCTACACCTTC,CASSSRGVGYTF
TRBJ1-5,TRBV7-2,-,-,TGTGCCAGCAGCTTACAAGCGGGCAATCAGCCCCAGCATTTT,CASSLQAGNQPQHF
TRBJ2-7,TRBV9,-,TRBD1,TGTGCCAGCAGCGCCCAGGGACAGGGGACCGAGCAGTACTTC,CASSAQGQGTEQYF
TRBJ2-2,TRBV6-5,many,-,TGTGCCAGCTTCCTGGGACCGAACACCGGGGAGCTGTTTTTT,CASFLGPNTGELFF
TRBJ2-7,TRBV7-2,-,TRBD2,TGTGCCAGCAGCTTAACAGCGGGAGACTACGAGCAGTACTTC,CASSLTAGDYEQYF
TRBJ2-2,TRBV5-6,-,TRBD1,TGTGCCAGCAGCTTGCCTACAGGGGACGACACCGGGGAGCTGTTTTTT,CASSLPTGDDTGELFF
TRBJ1-4,TRBV6-6,-,TRBD1,TGTGCCAGCAGGGGGACAGGGGTGGTTGAAAAACTGTTTTTT,CASRGTGVVEKLFF
TRBJ1-2,TRBV28,-,-,TGTGCCAGCAGTTCCCGGAGCCCCTACTATGGCTACACCTTC,CASSSRSPYYGYTF
TRBJ1-2,TRBV10-3,-,TRBD1,TGTGCCATCAGTGGGGTGGGACAGTTATATGGCTACACCTTC,CAISGVGQLYGYTF
TRBJ2-3,TRBV7-2,-,-,TGTGCCAGCACCAACAACCCCACGACAGATACGCAGTATTTT,CASTNNPTTDTQYF
TRBJ1-2,TRBV6-1,-,-,TGTGCCAGCAGTGCTAGGGAACAGGGAGTCCTCTATGGCTACACCTTC,CASSAREQGVLYGYTF
TRBJ1-1,TRBV9,-,-,TGTGCCAGCTCCTCGGGTGGTGGGACTGAAGCTTTCTTT,CASSSGGGTEAFF
TRBJ1-1,TRBV28,-,TRBD1,TGTGCCAGCAGCTTCCACGGGACAGGGAAGGCTGAAGCTTTCTTT,CASSFHGTGKAEAFF
TRBJ2-7,TRBV18,-,-,TGTGCCAGCTCACCTCAGGGCTCCCAGCAATACTACGAGCAGTACTTC,CASSPQGSQQYYEQYF
TRBJ2-7,TRBV19,few,TRBD1,TGTGCCAGTAGCCTCGGGACAGGGGTCGACGAGCAGTACTTC,CASSLGTGVDEQYF
TRBJ1-1,TRBV11-3,once,-,TGTGCCAGCGCCACGGGACACCTGAACACTGAAGCTTTCTTT,CASATGHLNTEAFF
TRBJ2-3,TRBV14,-,TRBD2,TGTGCCAGCAGCCACGGGTTCAGCCTAGCGGGAGGAGGGGTCACAGATACGCAGTATTTT,CASSHGFSLAGGGVTDTQYF
TRBJ2-1,TRBV19,once,TRBD1,TGTGCCAGTAGTCCCGGGACAGGCGGTAATGAGCAGTTCTTC,CASSPGTGGNEQFF
TRBJ1-2,TRBV30,-,TRBD1,TGTGCCTGGAGAGGGCAGGGGGTAGGCTATGGCTACACCTTC,CAWRGQGVGYGYTF
TRBJ1-2,TRBV6-1,-,-,TGTGCCAGCAGTGAGGCCACCTATGGCTACACCTTC,CASSEATYGYTF
TRBJ2-7,TRBV18,-,-,TGTGCCAGCTCACCAACAGGGATTCCCGACGAGCAGTACTTC,CASSPTGIPDEQYF
TRBJ2-7,TRBV5-1,-,TRBD1,TGCGCCAGCAGGCCGACAGGGGGCTCCTACGAGCAGTACTTC,CASRPTGGSYEQYF
TRBJ1-1,TRBV28,-,-,TGTGCCAGCAGTTTCGACGTCCGAGCCTACACTGAAGCTTTCTTT,CASSFDVRAYTEAFF
TRBJ2-5,TRBV30,few,-,TGTGCCTGGGCTCTTGATGGGGGAGCTATTGGAGAGACCCAGTACTTC,CAWALDGGAIGETQYF
TRBJ1-1,TRBV5-4,-,TRBD1,TGTGCCAGCAGCTCTACAGGGGTAGAGTCTGAAGCTTTCTTT,CASSSTGVESEAFF
TRBJ1-5,TRBV15,-,-,TGTGCCACCAGCATAAGACAGAACAATCAGCCCCAGCATTTT,CATSIRQNNQPQHF
TRBJ2-7,TRBV7-3,-,-,TGTGCCAGGTGGTGGGGTTACGAGCAGTACTTC,CARWWGYEQYF
TRBJ2-2,TRBV2,-,TRBD2,TGTGCCAGCAGGGGACTAGCAGCCACCGGGGAGCTGTTTTTT,CASRGLAATGELFF
TRBJ1-1,TRBV29-1,-,-,TGCAGCGTTGGGTTTGGGGGGCAAGAGATGAACACTGAAGCTTTCTTT,CSVGFGGQEMNTEAFF
TRBJ2-1,TRBV25-1,-,TRBD2,TGTGCCAGCAGTGGCTGGCGGGAGGGCTACAATGAGCAGTTCTTC,CASSGWREGYNEQFF
TRBJ2-1,TRBV5-4,-,TRBD2,TGTGCCAGCAGCTTGGGACTAGCGGATTACAATGAGCAGTTCTTC,CASSLGLADYNEQFF
TRBJ2-7,TRBV4-2,few,TRBD1,TGTGCCAGCAGCCAGGGGCGGACAGGGAGTCCCTACGAGCAGTACTTC,CASSQGRTGSPYEQYF
TRBJ1-4,TRBV2,-,TRBD1,TGTGCCAGCAGTGAACAGGGGGCTGAAAAACTGTTTTTT,CASSEQGAEKLFF
TRBJ1-1,TRBV28,-,TRBD1,TGTGCCAGCAGTAAAGACAGGGGTGCGGGCACTGAAGCTTTCTTT,CASSKDRGAGTEAFF
TRBJ1-2,TRBV29-1,-,-,TGCAGCGTTGCTTACTCAGCAGGGTATGGCTACACCTTC,CSVAYSAGYGYTF
TRBJ1-1,TRBV30,-,-,TGTGCCACGTTCGACCTGAACACTGAAGCTTTCTTT,CATFDLNTEAFF
TRBJ2-7,TRBV6-4,-,TRBD2,TGTGCCAGCAGTGAACTAGCGGGCTACGAGCAGTACTTC,CASSELAGYEQYF
TRBJ1-2,TRBV18,-,-,TGTGCCAGCTCACCAGGGTATGGCTACACCTTC,CASSPGYGYTF
TRBJ2-7,TRBV7-3,few,-,TGTGCCAGCAGCGCGGGCCTAGCATCTAACGAGCAGTACTTC,CASSAGLASNEQYF
TRBJ2-7,TRBV6-5,-,-,TGTGCCAGCAGCCGAGGGACGGACGGCGAGCAGTACTTC,CASSRGTDGEQYF
TRBJ2-6,TRBV30,-,TRBD2,TGTGCCTGGGGACTAGGTTCTGGGGCCAACGTCCTGACTTTC,CAWGLGSGANVLTF
TRBJ1-3,TRBV6-1,-,-,TGTGCCAGCAGTGATCGGGGGGCGCGGGGAAACACCATATATTTT,CASSDRGARGNTIYF
TRBJ2-1,TRBV29-1,-,TRBD2,TGCAGCGTTTTCGGCGGGAGATTCACTGAGCAGTTCTTC,CSVFGGRFTEQFF
TRBJ2-3,TRBV7-9,-,TRBD2,TGTGCCAGCAGCCGGGGACTAGCGGAGTTTCAATCCCCCACAGATACGCAGTATTTT,CASSRGLAEFQSPTDTQYF
TRBJ2-2,TRBV30,once,-,TGTGCCTGGGGCCGGGACTTGAACACCGGGGAGCTGTTTTTT,CAWGRDLNTGELFF
TRBJ2-3,TRBV7-3,-,TRBD2,TGTGCCAGCAGCTTAAACGGGAGGAGCGGAAATACGCAGTATTTT,CASSLNGRSGNTQYF
TRBJ2-7,TRBV27,many,TRBD2,TGTGCCAGCAGTTTGTTGGCGGGAGGGCCCTACGAGCAGTACTTC,CASSLLAGGPYEQYF
TRBJ1-1,TRBV9,few,-,TGTGCCAGCAGCGTAGGTGGTTTTGGGAACACTGAAGCTTTCTTT,CASSVGGFGNTEAFF
TRBJ1-3,TRBV18,-,-,TGTGCCAGCTCACCACCGAGGGAGAGCTCTGGAAACACCATATATTTT,CASSPPRESSGNTIYF
TRBJ1-2,TRBV28,-,TRBD1,TGTGCCAGCAGTCCCCTGACCGGGACAGGGGCGAGTAGCTACACCTTC,CASSPLTGTGASSYTF
TRBJ1-2,TRBV7-9,-,TRBD1,TGTGCCAGCAGCTTACTGTTACAGGGGGCATTGGGCTACACCTTC,CASSLLLQGALGYTF
TRBJ2-7,TRBV4-3,-,TRBD2,TGCGCCAGCAGCCAAGACGAGCGGGAGCCCTACGAGCAGTACTTC,CASSQDEREPYEQYF
TRBJ2-7,TRBV5-1,-,-,TGCGCCAGCTCAGTCCTGAACGAGCAGTACTTC,CASSVLNEQYF
TRBJ2-1,TRBV11-2,-,-,TGTGCCAGCAGCTTAGCCCGAAACAATGAGCAGTTCTTC,CASSLARNNEQFF
TRBJ1-3,TRBV19,-,-,TGTGCCAGTAGCCCACCACAGTCGCCCGGAAACACCATATATTTT,CASSPPQSPGNTIYF
TRBJ2-3,TRBV18,-,-,TGTGCCAGCTCACCACCCGTGCGAGACGGGCCAGATACGCAGTATTTT,CASSPPVRDGPDTQYF
TRBJ1-4,TRBV4-3,-,-,TGCGCCAGCAGCCATGGCCGGACAGCTAATGAAAAACTGTTTTTT,CASSHGRTANEKLFF